Following are 20 T cell receptor beta chains from one sample sequenced in a study of circulating and synovial CD4+ cells in juvenile arthritis. The method was immunoSEQ multiplex PCR; TCRdb's version includes in-frame clones alone and lacks a portion of them. The table has over 11,000 clones, 75% to 90% seen once; the top ten hold around 3.4%. The specimen was CD4+ T cells from synovial fluid. These receptors came from a human patient with juvenile idiopathic arthritis. Some clones in this sample may be carry-over from other donors' samples.

The chain couples TRBV28 to TRBJ1-6, with 8 bases aligning to TRBD1. The CDR3 spans 15 residues. Germline assignment: CDR1 MDHEN and CDR2 SYDVKM. The ends lost 4 bases at V and 9 bases at J; junction bases unmatched: 8. In nucleotides, the CDR3 is TGTGCCAGCAGTTCGACCGAGACAGGGGTTTCACCCCTCCACTTT. It specifies CASSSTETGVSPLHF.

The chain carries TRBV19 and TRBJ2-3; a weak D match, TRBD1 (5 bases). The germline V gene has CDR1 LNHDA and CDR2 SQIVND (reference sequence). This CDR3 has 15 residues. Trimming removed 5 bases from V and 5 bases from J, with 17 bases in between. In DNA, the CDR3 is TGTGCCAGTAGTTGGCAGGGTGGGTTGGGAGATACGCAGTATTTT. This gives the protein CASSWQGGLGDTQYF.

The rearrangement uses TRBV7-2 and TRBJ2-7; TRBD2 aligns across 7 bases. The ends lost 4 bases at V and 7 bases at J; junction bases unmatched: 10. Germline V gene sequence: CDR1 SGHTA, CDR2 FQGNSA. The CDR3 runs to 14 residues. The CDR3 spells CASSSSGGVGEQYF. The CDR3 region has the DNA TGTGCCAGCAGCTCAAGTGGGGGGGTGGGGGAGCAGTACTTC.

This clone was observed a handful of times. The same CDR3 can be traced to other DNA sequences in this sample. V is TRBV13 and J is TRBJ2-2, with D maybe TRBD2 (6 bases). CDR1 is PRHDT and CDR2 is FYEKMQ in the germline V gene (reference sequence). This CDR3 has 18 amino acids. The V end was cut by 4 bases, the J end by 4 bases, with 22 bases between. The CDR3 DNA reads as TGTGCCAGCAGCTCGCGGATAGGAGGGCCAGATATCACCGGGGAGCTGTTTTTT. It codes for CASSSRIGGPDITGELFF.

J is TRBJ2-1 and V is TRBV11-3, with 11 bases matching TRBD2. Unmatched junction bases numbered 11, after V lost 5 bases and J lost 8 bases. The CDR3 covers 16 residues. From germline, CDR1 is SGHNT and CDR2 YENEEA. The CDR3 sequence is CASSPGVAGGLDEQFF. As DNA, the CDR3 is TGTGCCAGCAGCCCTGGGGTAGCGGGAGGGTTGGATGAGCAGTTCTTC.

V usage is TRBV19 and J usage is TRBJ1-1; D call uncertain. CDR1 is LNHDA and CDR2 is SQIVND in the germline V gene (reference sequence). V dropped 8 bases and J dropped 4 bases, with 11 bases sitting between them. The CDR3 spans 12 residues. In nucleotides, the CDR3 is TGTGCCAGTCTCTCGAGGGTCACTGAAGCTTTCTTT. Encoded protein: CASLSRVTEAFF.

The chain uses TRBV9 and TRBJ1-2; 7 nucleotides agree with TRBD1. Germline CDR1 SGDLS, CDR2 YYNGEE. V shed 3 bases and J 2 bases; nucleotides not matched to a gene: 7. This CDR3 comprises 15 residues. In nucleotides, the CDR3 is TGTGCCAGCAGCGACCCGGGACAGCGGAACTATGGCTACACCTTC. It specifies CASSDPGQRNYGYTF.

V usage is TRBV7-9 and J usage is TRBJ2-1; D call uncertain. CDR1 is SEHNR and CDR2 is FQNEAQ in the germline V gene (reference sequence). Trimming removed 4 bases at V and 0 bases at J, with 4 bases between. The CDR3 spans 13 residues. CDR3 in amino acids: CASSSSSYNEQFF. The CDR3 region has the DNA TGTGCCAGCAGCTCGAGCTCCTACAATGAGCAGTTCTTC.

This chain connects TRBV6-5 to TRBJ2-7; TRBD2 matches at 7 bases. Germline V gene data show CDR1 as MNHEY and CDR2 as SVGAGI. The V segment lost 8 bases and the J segment 0 bases; nucleotides outside the gene matches: 4. This CDR3 is 13 amino acids long. The CDR3 nucleotides are TGTGCCAGCTGGGGAGGGAGCTCCTACGAGCAGTACTTC. This codes for CASWGGSSYEQYF.

The rearrangement links TRBV28 to TRBJ2-5; D unresolved. V dropped 5 bases and J dropped 2 bases, with 12 bases sitting between them. The germline CDR1 and CDR2 sequences are MDHEN and SYDVKM. CDR3 length: 14 amino acids. Here the CDR3 DNA reads TGTGCCAGCAGTAGGCCAGCGCTACAAGAGACCCAGTACTTC. This codes for CASSRPALQETQYF.

This chain links TRBV15 with TRBJ2-2, with a weak D call TRBD2 (5 bases). CDR1 and CDR2 from the germline V gene are LNHNV and YYDKDF (reference sequence). Trimming left V 1 base short and J 4 bases short, with 22 bases between. CDR3 length: 19 amino acids. The CDR3 loop is CATSRAGGRGQRPTGELFF. CDR3 sequence (DNA): TGTGCCACCAGCAGAGCTGGCGGGCGAGGGCAGAGACCCACCGGGGAGCTGTTTTTT.

This rearrangement joins TRBV6-5 to TRBJ1-4; 8 bases match TRBD1. The V and J ends lost 0 bases and 5 bases, in that order; junction bases with no gene match: 5. CDR3 length: 16 residues. Germline values: CDR1 MNHEY, CDR2 SVGAGI. The CDR3 nucleotides read TGTGCCAGCAGTTACTCAGGACAGGGCGGGAATGAAAAACTGTTTTTT. This gives the protein CASSYSGQGGNEKLFF.

The V and J genes are TRBV7-2 and TRBJ2-7, with 11 bases that match TRBD2. The V gene's germline CDR1 is SGHTA and CDR2 FQGNSA. With V trimmed by 4 bases and J by 6 bases, 14 bases remained unmatched. CDR3 length: 17 amino acids. This chain's CDR3 is CASSSSTLAGGHLEQYF. Written as DNA, the CDR3 is TGTGCCAGCAGCTCCAGTACCTTAGCGGGGGGGCACCTCGAGCAGTACTTC.

This clone was recorded once. The genes are TRBV4-1 and TRBJ1-2; maybe TRBD1 (6 bases). V lost 3 bases and J 3 bases, leaving 11 bases between the germline ends. Germline CDR1 and CDR2: MGHRA and YSYEKL. The CDR3 extends over 14 amino acids. CDR3 loop: CASSHSTGDYGYTF. In nucleotides, the CDR3 is TGCGCCAGCAGCCATTCGACAGGAGACTATGGCTACACCTTC.

V gene TRBV18 combines with J gene TRBJ2-5; 13 bases are shared with TRBD2. Germline assignment: CDR1 KGHSH and CDR2 LQKENI. With 2 bases clipped from V and 3 bases from J, the junction kept 0 bases outside the gene matches. This CDR3 has 15 amino acids. The CDR3 region is CASSPGLAGEETQYF. The CDR3 nucleotides are TGTGCCAGCTCACCAGGACTAGCGGGAGAAGAGACCCAGTACTTC.

The chain joins TRBV5-1 to TRBJ2-7; TRBD1 might be the D (6 bases). This CDR3 has 13 amino acids. CDR1 and CDR2 (germline): SGHRS, YFSETQ. Trimming stripped 4 bases from V and 4 bases from J, with 12 bases between. This CDR3 is CASSTGHFYEQYF. The CDR3 DNA is TGCGCCAGCAGCACGGGACACTTTTACGAGCAGTACTTC.

This clone was found once. A junction boundary mismatches the germline segment, possibly from a read error. The V and J genes are TRBV28 and TRBJ1-5; the match to TRBD1 covers 8 bases. The CDR3 is 14 amino acids. CDR1 MDHEN and CDR2 SYDVKM come from the germline V gene. This CDR3 is CASSWTGTRQPRHF. CDR3 bases: TGTGCCAGCAGTTGGACAGGGACAAGACAGCCCCGGCATTTT.

CDR3: CASRTSGLAKNIQYF. The CDR3 DNA is TGTGCCAGCAGGACTAGCGGCCTAGCCAAAAACATTCAGTACTTC. The V and J genes are TRBV6-5 and TRBJ2-4; TRBD2 matches 9 bases. The CDR3 covers 15 residues. The V segment lost 6 bases and the J segment 0 bases; nucleotides outside the gene matches: 3. In germline, CDR1 is MNHEY, CDR2 SVGAGI.

The chain joins TRBV6-5 to TRBJ1-5; the D gene is possibly TRBD1 (6 bases). The CDR3 contains 13 residues. Trimming left V 5 bases short and J 7 bases short, with 12 bases between. The germline gives CDR1 MNHEY, CDR2 SVGAGI. The DNA for the CDR3 is TGTGCCAGCAGTGAAGGCGGGGGCCAGCCCCAGCATTTT. It yields the protein CASSEGGGQPQHF.

V is TRBV30 and J is TRBJ2-7; possible D gene TRBD1, 6 bases. The CDR3 extends over 13 amino acids. Germline V gene sequence: CDR1 GTSNPN, CDR2 SVGIG (reference sequence). The ends were cut back, 5 bases at V and 2 bases at J, with 13 bases in the middle. The DNA for the CDR3 is TGTGCCTGGGACCAAAAGGGGGCCTACGAGCAGTACTTC. It translates to CAWDQKGAYEQYF.